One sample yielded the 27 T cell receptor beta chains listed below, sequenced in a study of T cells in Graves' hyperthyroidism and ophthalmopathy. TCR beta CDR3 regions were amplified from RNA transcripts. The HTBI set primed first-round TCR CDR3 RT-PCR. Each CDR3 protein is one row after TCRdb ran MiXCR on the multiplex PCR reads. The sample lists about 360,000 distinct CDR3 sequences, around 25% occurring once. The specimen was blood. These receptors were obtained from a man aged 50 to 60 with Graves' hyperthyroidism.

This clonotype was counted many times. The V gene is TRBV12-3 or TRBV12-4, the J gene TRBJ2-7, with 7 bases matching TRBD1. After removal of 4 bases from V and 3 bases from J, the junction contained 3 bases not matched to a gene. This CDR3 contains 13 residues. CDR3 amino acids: CASSYGQVYEQYF. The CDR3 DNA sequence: TGTGCCAGCAGTTACGGACAGGTCTACGAGCAGTACTTC.

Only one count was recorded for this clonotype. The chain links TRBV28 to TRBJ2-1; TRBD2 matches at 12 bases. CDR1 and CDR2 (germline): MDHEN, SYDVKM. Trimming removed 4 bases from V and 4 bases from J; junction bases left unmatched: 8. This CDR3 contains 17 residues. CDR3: CASSSATGLAGYNEQFF. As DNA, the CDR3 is TGTGCCAGCAGTTCCGCAACCGGACTAGCGGGGTACAATGAGCAGTTCTTC.

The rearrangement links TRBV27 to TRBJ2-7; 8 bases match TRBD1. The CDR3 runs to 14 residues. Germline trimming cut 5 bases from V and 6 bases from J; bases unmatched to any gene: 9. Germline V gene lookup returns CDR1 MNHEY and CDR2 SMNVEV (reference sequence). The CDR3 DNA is TGTGCCAGCAGTCAGGGGGCTTCCCTTTCCGAGCAGTACTTC. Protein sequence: CASSQGASLSEQYF.

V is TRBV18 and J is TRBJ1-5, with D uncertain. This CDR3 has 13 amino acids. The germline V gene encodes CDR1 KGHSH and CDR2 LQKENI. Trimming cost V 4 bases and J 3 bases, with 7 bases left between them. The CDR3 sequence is CASSRSDNQPQHF. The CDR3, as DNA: TGTGCCAGCTCACGGTCAGACAATCAGCCCCAGCATTTT. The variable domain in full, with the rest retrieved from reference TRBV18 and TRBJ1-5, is NAGVMQNPRHLVRRRGQEARLRCSPMKGHSHVYWYRQLPEEGLKFMVYLQKENIIDESGMPKERFSAEFPKEGPSILRIQQVVRGDSAAYFCASSRSDNQPQHFGDGTRLSIL.

The CDR3 is CATSRVGWGETQYF. Written as DNA, the CDR3 is TGTGCCACCAGCAGAGTCGGTTGGGGGGAGACCCAGTACTTC. The rearrangement uses TRBV15 and TRBJ2-5; tentatively, D is TRBD1 or TRBD2 (5 bases each). V lost 1 base and J 5 bases, leaving 11 bases between the germline ends. The germline V gene has CDR1 LNHNV and CDR2 YYDKDF (reference sequence). This CDR3 is built from 14 residues.

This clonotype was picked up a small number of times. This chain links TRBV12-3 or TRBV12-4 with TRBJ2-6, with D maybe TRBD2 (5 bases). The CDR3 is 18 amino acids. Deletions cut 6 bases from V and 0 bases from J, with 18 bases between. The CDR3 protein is CASRGRGNTISGANVLTF. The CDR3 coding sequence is TGTGCCAGCAGAGGACGGGGAAACACTATCTCTGGGGCCAACGTCCTGACTTTC.

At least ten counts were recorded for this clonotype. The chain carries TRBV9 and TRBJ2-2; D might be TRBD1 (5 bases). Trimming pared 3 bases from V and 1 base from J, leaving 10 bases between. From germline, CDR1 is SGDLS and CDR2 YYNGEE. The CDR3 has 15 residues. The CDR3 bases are TGTGCCAGCAGCGGCCCTAGGGGGAACACCGGGGAGCTGTTTTTT. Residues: CASSGPRGNTGELFF.

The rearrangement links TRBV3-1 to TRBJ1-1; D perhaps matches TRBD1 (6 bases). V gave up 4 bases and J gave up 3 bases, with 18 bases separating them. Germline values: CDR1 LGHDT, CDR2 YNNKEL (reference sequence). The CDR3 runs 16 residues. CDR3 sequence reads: CASSPVLGARDTEAFF. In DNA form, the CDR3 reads TGTGCCAGCAGCCCAGTACTGGGGGCTAGGGACACTGAAGCTTTCTTT.

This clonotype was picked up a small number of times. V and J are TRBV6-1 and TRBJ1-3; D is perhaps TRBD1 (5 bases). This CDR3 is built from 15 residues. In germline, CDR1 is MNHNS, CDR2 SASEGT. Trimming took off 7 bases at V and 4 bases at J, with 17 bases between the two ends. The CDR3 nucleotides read TGTGCCAGCACTACTTGGCTCAGGGACGGAAACACCATATATTTT. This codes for CASTTWLRDGNTIYF.

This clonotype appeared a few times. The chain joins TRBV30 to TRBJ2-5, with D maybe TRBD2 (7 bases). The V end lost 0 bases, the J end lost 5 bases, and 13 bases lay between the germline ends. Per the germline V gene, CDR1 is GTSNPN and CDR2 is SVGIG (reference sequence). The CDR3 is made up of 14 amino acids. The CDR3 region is CAWSVGGVHETQYF. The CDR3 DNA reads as TGTGCCTGGAGTGTAGGGGGGGTGCACGAGACCCAGTACTTC.

As DNA, the CDR3 is TGCGCCAGCAGCCAAGCGGCCCTCCCTACGAAGCAGTACTTC. As protein: CASSQAALPTKQYF. The chain uses TRBV4-1 and TRBJ2-7; D unclear. Germline CDR1 is MGHRA and CDR2 is YSYEKL. CDR3 size: 14 residues. The V end was cut by 1 base, the J end by 8 bases, with 15 bases between.

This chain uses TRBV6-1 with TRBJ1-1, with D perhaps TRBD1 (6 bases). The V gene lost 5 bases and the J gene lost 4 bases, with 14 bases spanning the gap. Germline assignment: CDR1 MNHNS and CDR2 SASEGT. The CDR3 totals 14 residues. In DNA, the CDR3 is TGTGCCAGCAGTTATAACAGGGCCTCCACTGAAGCTTTCTTT. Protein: CASSYNRASTEAFF.

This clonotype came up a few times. The CDR3 DNA is TGTGCCAGCAAAGAGGCGAACACTGAAGCTTTCTTT. This codes for CASKEANTEAFF. V usage is TRBV6-1 and J usage is TRBJ1-1; no definite D call. CDR1 and CDR2 (germline): MNHNS, SASEGT. This CDR3 is 12 amino acids long. V was pared by 7 bases and J by 1 base, with 7 bases between.

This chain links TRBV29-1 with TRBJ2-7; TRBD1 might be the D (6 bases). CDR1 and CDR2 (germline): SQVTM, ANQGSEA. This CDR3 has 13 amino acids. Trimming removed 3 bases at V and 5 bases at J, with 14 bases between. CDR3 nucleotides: TGCAGCGTTGATATAGGCAGGGGAGACGAGCAGTACTTC. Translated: CSVDIGRGDEQYF.

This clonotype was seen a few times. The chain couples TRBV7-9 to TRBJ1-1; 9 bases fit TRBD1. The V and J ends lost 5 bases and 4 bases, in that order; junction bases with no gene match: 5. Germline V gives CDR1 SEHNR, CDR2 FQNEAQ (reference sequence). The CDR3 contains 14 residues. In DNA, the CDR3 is TGTGCCAGCAGCGCCGACAGGGGGTTCACTGAAGCTTTCTTT. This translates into CASSADRGFTEAFF.

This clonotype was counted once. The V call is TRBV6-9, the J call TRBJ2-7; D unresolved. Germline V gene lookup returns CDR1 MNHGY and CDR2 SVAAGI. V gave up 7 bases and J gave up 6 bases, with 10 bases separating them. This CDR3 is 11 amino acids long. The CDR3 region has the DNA TGTGCCAGCATTTCGATCCCCGAGCAGTACTTC. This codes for CASISIPEQYF.

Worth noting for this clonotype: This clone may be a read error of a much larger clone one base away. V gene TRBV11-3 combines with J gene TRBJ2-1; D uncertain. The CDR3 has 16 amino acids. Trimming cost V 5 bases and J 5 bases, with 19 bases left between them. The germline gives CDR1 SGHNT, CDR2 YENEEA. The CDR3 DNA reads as TGTGCCAGCAGCCACGCTTTGACGGGTGCGAACAATGAGCAGTTCTTC. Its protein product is CASSHALTGANNEQFF.

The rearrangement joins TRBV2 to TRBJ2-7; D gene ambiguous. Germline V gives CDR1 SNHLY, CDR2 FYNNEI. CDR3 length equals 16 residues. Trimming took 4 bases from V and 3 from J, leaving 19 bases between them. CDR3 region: CASSGHHLTVVYEQYF. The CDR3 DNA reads TGTGCCAGCAGTGGCCACCACCTTACGGTGGTCTACGAGCAGTACTTC.

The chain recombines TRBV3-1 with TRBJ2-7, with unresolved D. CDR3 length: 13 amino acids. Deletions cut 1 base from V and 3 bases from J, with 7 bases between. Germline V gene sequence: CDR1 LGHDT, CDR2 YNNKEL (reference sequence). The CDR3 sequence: CASSQVDGYEQYF. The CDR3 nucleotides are TGTGCCAGCAGCCAAGTCGACGGCTACGAGCAGTACTTC.

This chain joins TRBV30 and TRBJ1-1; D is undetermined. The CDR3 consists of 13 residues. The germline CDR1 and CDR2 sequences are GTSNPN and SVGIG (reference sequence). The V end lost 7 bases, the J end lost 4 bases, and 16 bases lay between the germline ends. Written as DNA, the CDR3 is TGTGCCTCCACGGACGATGGAGGCACTGAAGCTTTCTTT. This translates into CASTDDGGTEAFF. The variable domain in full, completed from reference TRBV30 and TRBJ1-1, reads SQTIHQWPATLVQPVGSPLSLECTVEGTSNPNLYWYRQAAGRGLQLLFYSVGIGQISSEVPQNLSASRPQDRQFILSSKKLLLSDSGFYLCASTDDGGTEAFFGQGTRLTVV.

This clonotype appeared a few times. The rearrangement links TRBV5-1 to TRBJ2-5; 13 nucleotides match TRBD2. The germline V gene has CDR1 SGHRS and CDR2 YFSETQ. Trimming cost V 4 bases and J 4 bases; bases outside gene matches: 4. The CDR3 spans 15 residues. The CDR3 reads CASSVGLAGAETQYF. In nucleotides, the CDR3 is TGCGCCAGCAGCGTCGGACTAGCGGGAGCAGAGACCCAGTACTTC.

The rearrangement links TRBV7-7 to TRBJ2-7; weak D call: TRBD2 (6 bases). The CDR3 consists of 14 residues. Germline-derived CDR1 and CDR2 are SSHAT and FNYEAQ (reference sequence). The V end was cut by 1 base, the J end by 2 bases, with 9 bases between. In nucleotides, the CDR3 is TGTGCCAGCAGCTTAGGCGGGAACACCTACGAGCAGTACTTC. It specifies CASSLGGNTYEQYF.

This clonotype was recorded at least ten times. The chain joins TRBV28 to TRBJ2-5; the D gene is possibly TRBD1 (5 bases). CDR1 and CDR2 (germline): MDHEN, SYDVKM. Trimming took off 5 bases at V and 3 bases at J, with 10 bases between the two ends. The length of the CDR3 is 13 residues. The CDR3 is CASSLKGKETQYF. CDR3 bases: TGTGCCAGCAGTCTCAAGGGGAAAGAGACCCAGTACTTC.

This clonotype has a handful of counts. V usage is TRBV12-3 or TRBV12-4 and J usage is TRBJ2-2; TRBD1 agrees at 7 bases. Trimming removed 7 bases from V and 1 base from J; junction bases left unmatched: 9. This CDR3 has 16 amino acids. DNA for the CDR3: TGTGCCAGCACGATGACAGGGCTACTGAACACCGGGGAGCTGTTTTTT. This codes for CASTMTGLLNTGELFF.

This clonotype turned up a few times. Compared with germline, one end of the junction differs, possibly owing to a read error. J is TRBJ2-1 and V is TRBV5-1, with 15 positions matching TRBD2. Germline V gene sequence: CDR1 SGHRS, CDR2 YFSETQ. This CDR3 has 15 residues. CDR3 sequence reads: CASSLGLAGGGEQFF. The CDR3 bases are TGTGCCAGCAGCTTGGGACTAGCGGGAGGCGGAGAGCAGTTCTTC.

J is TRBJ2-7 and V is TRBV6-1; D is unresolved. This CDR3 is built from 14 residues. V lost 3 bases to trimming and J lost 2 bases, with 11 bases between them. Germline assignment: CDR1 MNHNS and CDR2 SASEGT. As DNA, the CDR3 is TGTGCCAGCAGTGAGTACAAAGGTACCTACGAGCAGTACTTC. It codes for CASSEYKGTYEQYF.

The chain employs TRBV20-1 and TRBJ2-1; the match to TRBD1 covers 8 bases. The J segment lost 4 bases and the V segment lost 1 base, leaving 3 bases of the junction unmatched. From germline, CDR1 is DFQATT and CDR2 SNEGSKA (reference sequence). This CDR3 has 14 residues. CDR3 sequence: CSARAGTGYNEQFF. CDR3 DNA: TGCAGTGCTAGAGCCGGGACAGGATACAATGAGCAGTTCTTC.